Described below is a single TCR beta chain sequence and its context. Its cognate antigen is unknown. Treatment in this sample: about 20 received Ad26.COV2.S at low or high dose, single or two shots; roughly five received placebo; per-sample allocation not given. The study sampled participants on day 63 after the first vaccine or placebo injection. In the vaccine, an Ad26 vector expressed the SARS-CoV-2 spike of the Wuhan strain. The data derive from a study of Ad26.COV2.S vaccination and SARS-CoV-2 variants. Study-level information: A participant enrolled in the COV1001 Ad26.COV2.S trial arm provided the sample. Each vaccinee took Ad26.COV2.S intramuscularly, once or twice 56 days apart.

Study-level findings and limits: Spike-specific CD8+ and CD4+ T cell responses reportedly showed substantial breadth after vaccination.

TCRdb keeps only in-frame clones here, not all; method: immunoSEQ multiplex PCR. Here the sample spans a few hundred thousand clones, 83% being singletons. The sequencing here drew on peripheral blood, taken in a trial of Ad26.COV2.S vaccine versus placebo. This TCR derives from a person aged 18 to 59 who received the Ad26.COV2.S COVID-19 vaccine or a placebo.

The CDR3 DNA is TGTGCCAGCACCCGCAGGGTCGGTCAGCCCCAGCATTTT. Translated, it gives CASTRRVGQPQHF. The gene calls are TRBV28 and TRBJ1-5; tentative D call: TRBD1 (5 bases). Germline V CDR1 and CDR2: MDHEN, SYDVKM. Trimming left V 7 bases short and J 6 bases short, with 13 bases between. The CDR3 runs 13 residues.